The T cell receptor beta chain under discussion was sequenced for a study of blood T cell repertoires in COVID-19. About the research overall: Samples representing acute and convalescent COVID-19 were sourced from the United States, Italy and Spain. Nucleic acid was either cDNA or gDNA, and it came from T cells, B-cell-depleted T cells, or PBMCs.

Methods used by the authors: Estimates of nucleated cell counts were drawn from the amplification of reference gene primers. Clones were read by immunoSEQ multiplex PCR, and TCRdb kept only the in-frame ones, dropping some. From that table come the V and J calls and clone size; the DNA was used to work out D and trimming. The data hold fewer than 150,000 clones, with about nine tenths observed a single time. This TCR was sampled from a human donor in a cohort sampled during active COVID-19. What was sequenced was peripheral blood.

The CDR3 is CASSPGQGVAQETQYF. In nucleotides, the CDR3 is TGTGCCAGCAGCCCCGGACAGGGGGTCGCCCAAGAGACCCAGTACTTC. The chain carries TRBV9 and TRBJ2-5, with TRBD1 matching 10 bases. CDR1 is SGDLS, CDR2 YYNGEE, per germline. The junction had 7 bases not matched to a gene; V was cut back by 4 bases and J by 1 base. CDR3 size: 16 residues.